These T cell receptor beta chains were read from a single sample in a study of beta chain features in type 1 diabetes. Sequenced by immunoSEQ multiplex PCR; TCRdb stores in-frame clones only, minus some. The sample yields 600,000 to 750,000 clones, roughly 12% seen once. The sequenced material came from naive CD4+ T cells from blood. These receptor sequences come from a man aged 25 to 45 with type 1 diabetes. CDR3s include the opening cysteine and the closing phenylalanine or tryptophan. The D gene is left open where the match is weak. The listing skips clone size in some rows; elsewhere it reads once, few, many or a size class.

clone_size: few
j_call: TRBJ1-5
d_call: .
v_call: TRBV30
cdr3_aa: CAWSVHLDQPQHF
cdr3_nt: TGTGCCTGGAGTGTACATCTTGATCAGCCCCAGCATTTT

clone_size: .
j_call: TRBJ2-5
d_call: .
v_call: TRBV2
cdr3_aa: CASSEYREETQYF
cdr3_nt: TGTGCCAGCAGTGAGTACAGAGAAGAGACCCAGTACTTC

clone_size: few
j_call: TRBJ2-7
d_call: TRBD1
v_call: TRBV5-1
cdr3_aa: CASSLNHGQGGEQYF
cdr3_nt: TGCGCCAGCAGCTTAAACCATGGACAGGGAGGCGAGCAGTACTTC

clone_size: few
j_call: TRBJ1-2
d_call: .
v_call: TRBV4-3
cdr3_aa: CASSQEQDGFYGYTF
cdr3_nt: TGCGCCAGCAGCCAAGAACAGGATGGATTCTATGGCTACACCTTC

clone_size: few
j_call: TRBJ1-6
d_call: TRBD1
v_call: TRBV9
cdr3_aa: CASSVRQGNSPLHF
cdr3_nt: TGTGCCAGCAGCGTGCGACAGGGGAATTCACCCCTCCACTTT

clone_size: few
j_call: TRBJ1-4
d_call: TRBD1
v_call: TRBV6-5
cdr3_aa: CASSYSGQGVEKLFF
cdr3_nt: TGTGCCAGCAGTTACTCCGGACAGGGTGTTGAAAAACTGTTTTTT

clone_size: .
j_call: TRBJ1-2
d_call: .
v_call: TRBV6-5
cdr3_aa: CASSVTGSSGYTF
cdr3_nt: TGTGCCAGCAGTGTAACAGGGTCCAGTGGCTACACCTTC

clone_size: .
j_call: TRBJ1-2
d_call: TRBD1
v_call: TRBV29-1
cdr3_aa: CSVPGQGYGYTF
cdr3_nt: TGCAGCGTCCCCGGACAGGGATATGGCTACACCTTC

clone_size: .
j_call: TRBJ2-4
d_call: TRBD2
v_call: TRBV7-9
cdr3_aa: CASSLSTSGGTKNIQYF
cdr3_nt: TGTGCCAGCAGCTTATCGACTAGCGGGGGGACCAAAAACATTCAGTACTTC

clone_size: .
j_call: TRBJ1-6
d_call: .
v_call: TRBV4-2
cdr3_aa: CASSQARVGNSPLHF
cdr3_nt: TGTGCCAGCAGCCAAGCTAGGGTTGGGAATTCACCCCTCCACTTT

clone_size: few
j_call: TRBJ2-6
d_call: .
v_call: TRBV9
cdr3_aa: CASSVGMGSGANVLTF
cdr3_nt: TGTGCCAGCAGCGTAGGAATGGGCTCTGGGGCCAACGTCCTGACTTTC